This T cell receptor beta chain came from a study of vaccination and CD4 T cells after COVID-19. V was clipped by 0 bases and J by 1 base, with 9 bases between them. CDR3 length equals 14 residues. Germline CDR1 is DFQATT and CDR2 is SNEGSKA (reference sequence). A note on this clonotype: Antigen: not known.

An Oncomine TCR Beta short-read assay was used to sequence the DNA from cultured CD4+ T cells. TCRdb re-called the PCR reads with MiXCR, one entry per CDR3 protein. Among about 20,000 distinct CDR3 sequences listed, under 70% were seen once. Treatment meaning: approximately 9-day PBMC culture with coronavirus spike peptide pools or control peptides (ViraFEST assay). The sequenced material came from CD4+ T cells from blood, cultured in vitro. This chain uses TRBV20-1 with TRBJ1-1, with D possibly being TRBD1 (6 bases). The TCR comes from a human donor who had recovered from COVID-19. The CDR3 nucleotides are TGCAGTGCTAGAGACGCAGGGGCGAACACTGAAGCTTTCTTT. Its protein is CSARDAGANTEAFF.